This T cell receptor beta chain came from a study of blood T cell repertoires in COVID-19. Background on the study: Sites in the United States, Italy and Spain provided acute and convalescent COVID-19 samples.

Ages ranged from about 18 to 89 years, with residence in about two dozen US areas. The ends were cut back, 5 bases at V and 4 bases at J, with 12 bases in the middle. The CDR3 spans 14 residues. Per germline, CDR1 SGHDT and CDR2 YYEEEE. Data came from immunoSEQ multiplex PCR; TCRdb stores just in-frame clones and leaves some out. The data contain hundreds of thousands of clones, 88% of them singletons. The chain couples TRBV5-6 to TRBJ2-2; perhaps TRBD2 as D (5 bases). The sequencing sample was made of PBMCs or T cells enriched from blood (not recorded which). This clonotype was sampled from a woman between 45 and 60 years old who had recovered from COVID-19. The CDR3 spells CASRRGSTTGELFF. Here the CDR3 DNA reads TGTGCCAGCAGACGTGGGAGTACCACCGGGGAGCTGTTTTTT.